The rows below give T cell receptor beta chains drawn from one sample of a study of CD4 T cells in relation to SARS-CoV-2 and coronaviruses. No antigen is known for these receptors. Clones were read by immunoSEQ multiplex PCR, and TCRdb kept only the in-frame ones, dropping some. The table has about 34,000 clones, roughly four fifths seen once. Input material: memory CD4+ T cells from PBMCs, cultured in vitro. The receptors stem from an adult with COVID-19. Each CDR3 is given with its conserved first and last residue. The D gene is left open where the match is weak.

D	V	CDR3
NA	TRBV10-3	CAISAGWDDGYTF
NA	TRBV5-4	CASSPIQGPRVEQYF
NA	TRBV6-6	CASSRDREQFF
TRBD2	TRBV28	CASRQIAGETMFYEQYF
TRBD2	TRBV28	CAGSSGVEYTQYF
NA	TRBV12-3/TRBV12-4	CASSSTMNTEAFF
NA	TRBV3-1/TRBV3-2	CASSHSDRSGYTF
NA	TRBV30	CAWSAKVQETQYF
TRBD1	TRBV7-2	CASRPTGQPYNEQFF
NA	TRBV19	CASSIVGRVGELFF
TRBD1	TRBV29-1	CSVDRVPDTQYF
NA	TRBV28	CASSLEHQETQYF
NA	TRBV21-1	CASSGLAGTLYEQFF
TRBD2	TRBV5-1	CASSPGTSGSETQYF
NA	TRBV6-5	CASSYEAGTGQETQYF
TRBD1	TRBV6-5	CASSWGQRGNSPLHF
NA	TRBV29-1	CSVADPRNEKLFF
NA	TRBV3-1/TRBV3-2	CASSLANEKLFF
NA	TRBV19	CASSIGSRTPTDTQYF
NA	TRBV3-1/TRBV3-2	CASSQETEKQYF
NA	TRBV18	CASSPPSAREQYF
TRBD2	TRBV28	CASSFGLAGQYF
NA	TRBV6-2/TRBV6-3	CASSYALFTDTQYF
NA	TRBV28	CASRGFQGYEQYF
TRBD1	TRBV6-5	CASSSGTGARTDTQYF
NA	TRBV6-2/TRBV6-3	CASSNPLVGHTEAFF
TRBD2	TRBV18	CASSPTWGLAGENNEQYF
NA	TRBV27	CASSLYASGANVLTF
NA	TRBV10-2	CASSLTIGHDVGSPLHF
NA	TRBV6-1	CASSEDTSWGEQYF
TRBD1	TRBV5-4	CASSLGGTDRAHEQFF
NA	TRBV18	CASSQDIQETQYF
NA	TRBV10-2	CASYSGTSGNTIYF
TRBD2	TRBV5-1	CASSYSGRTQYF
NA	TRBV5-6	CASSLLTGRLGTEAFF
NA	TRBV5-1	CASSLAGGLLGNTIYF
TRBD2	TRBV27	CASSSRTRAHSEQYF
TRBD1	TRBV11-2	CASSLGTGGVEQYF
TRBD2	TRBV29-1	CSVEGLAVYNEQFF
TRBD1	TRBV19	CASTKQGGNTEAFF
NA	TRBV19	CASSKRQGEQYF
TRBD2	TRBV10-3	CAASTDSGSETQYF
NA	TRBV11-3	CASSFRTSGQYF
NA	TRBV7-3	CASSLKGQRDSPLHF
NA	TRBV15	CATSRVTGPAFYEQYF
TRBD1	TRBV15	CATSRGTGSIEQYF
TRBD2	TRBV5-6	CASSAGTSGRTGELFF
NA	TRBV4-3	CASSRVGESNEKLFF
NA	TRBV19	CASSPGGAIGEKLFF
TRBD1	TRBV6-6	CASGKTGSSYNEQFF
NA	TRBV29-1	CSGATTNEKLFF
NA	TRBV7-3	CASSRDGMSTDTQYF
TRBD2	TRBV7-3	CASSLYRTSGRNDEQFF